One and the same sample provided the 14 T cell receptor beta chains below, sequenced in a study of T cells in Graves' hyperthyroidism and ophthalmopathy. Researchers amplified the TCR beta CDR3 regions from RNA transcripts. HTBI primers were the set used in a first-round RT-PCR of the TCR CDR3. TCRdb fed the multiplex PCR reads into MiXCR, producing one record per CDR3 protein. The table includes under 400,000 distinct CDR3 sequences, 21% detected once. The sequenced material came from blood. The receptor source for this set is a woman in her 50s with Graves' hyperthyroidism.

The chain couples TRBV11-2 to TRBJ2-7; a possible D gene is TRBD2 (6 bases). The CDR3 has 15 residues. In germline, CDR1 is SGHAT, CDR2 FQNNGV. Trimming took off 6 bases at V and 4 bases at J, with 19 bases between the two ends. The CDR3 sequence: CASRAAGTLPYEQYF. Here the CDR3 DNA reads TGTGCCAGCAGAGCTGCGGGAACCCTACCTTACGAGCAGTACTTC.

Ten or more counts support this clonotype. The chain employs TRBV7-9 and TRBJ2-1; D is undetermined. Trimming shortened V by 1 base and J by 8 bases, and 15 bases separated the two germline ends. The germline CDR1 and CDR2 sequences are SEHNR and FQNEAQ (reference sequence). This CDR3 comprises 15 residues. The CDR3 DNA is TGTGCCAGCAGCTTAGATAAGCTAGTGGGCGATGAGCAGTTCTTC. This gives the protein CASSLDKLVGDEQFF.

This clonotype was counted at least ten times. The CDR3 sequence: CSVNKYGQARETQYF. In DNA, the CDR3 is TGCAGCGTTAATAAATATGGACAGGCCCGAGAGACCCAGTACTTC. The chain couples TRBV29-1 to TRBJ2-5; TRBD1 aligns across 7 bases. Germline V gives CDR1 SQVTM, CDR2 ANQGSEA. The CDR3 is made up of 15 amino acids. The junction had 13 bases not matched to a gene; V was cut back by 5 bases and J by 4 bases.

This clonotype was counted many times. The chain's CDR3 is CAWSATYEQYF. The CDR3 nucleotides are TGTGCCTGGAGTGCCACCTACGAGCAGTACTTC. The chain links TRBV30 to TRBJ2-7; D gene ambiguous. The germline V gene has CDR1 GTSNPN and CDR2 SVGIG (reference sequence). CDR3 length: 11 amino acids. V lost 1 base to trimming and J lost 2 bases, with 3 bases between them.

This clonotype was counted at least ten times. This chain connects TRBV25-1 to TRBJ2-6; 7 positions match TRBD1. This CDR3 is 15 amino acids long. Losses at the gene ends were 4 bases for V and 3 bases for J; bases not matched to a gene: 3. The V gene's germline CDR1 is MGHDK and CDR2 SYGVNS. CDR3 sequence reads: CASSGRGFGANVLTF. The CDR3 DNA reads as TGTGCCAGCAGTGGCAGGGGGTTTGGGGCCAACGTCCTGACTTTC.

With regard to this clonotype: A read error may account for a junction end that differs from germline. The CDR3 is CSASPFQVEAYGHTF. The CDR3 DNA sequence: TGCAGTGCTAGCCCCTTCCAGGTTGAGGCCTATGGCCACACCTTC. The V gene is TRBV20-1, the J gene TRBJ1-2, with D uncertain. CDR1 DFQATT and CDR2 SNEGSKA come from the germline V gene (reference sequence). The CDR3 extends over 15 amino acids.

The chain joins TRBV28 to TRBJ2-1; D is unresolved. Germline V gene data show CDR1 as MDHEN and CDR2 as SYDVKM. The germline V and J ends were trimmed by 4 bases and 4 bases, with 11 bases remaining between them. The CDR3 consists of 14 residues. CDR3 bases: TGTGCCAGCAGTTCGCGCCCAAGGTACAATGAGCAGTTCTTC. Protein sequence: CASSSRPRYNEQFF.

This clonotype was recorded many times. J is TRBJ1-2 and V is TRBV11-3; no clear D gene. Trimming removed 2 bases from V and 0 bases from J, with 10 bases in between. CDR1 is SGHNT and CDR2 is YENEEA in the germline V gene. The CDR3 length is 15 residues. CDR3 nucleotides: TGTGCCAGCAGCTTAACTTCAGTTACTAACTATGGCTACACCTTC. It yields the protein CASSLTSVTNYGYTF.

There are many counts of this clonotype. The chain combines TRBV7-2 with TRBJ2-7, with a weak D call TRBD1 (5 bases). CDR3 size: 13 residues. V lost 0 bases and J 4 bases, leaving 7 bases between the germline ends. Germline V lookup: CDR1 SGHTA, CDR2 FQGNSA. The CDR3 bases are TGTGCCAGCAGCTTAGCCAGGGAATACGAGCAGTACTTC. It specifies CASSLAREYEQYF.

In this sample, this clonotype turned up many times. The J gene is TRBJ1-5, the V gene TRBV9; 7 bases are shared with TRBD1. Trimming cost V 3 bases and J 5 bases; bases outside gene matches: 5. From germline, CDR1 is SGDLS and CDR2 YYNGEE. The CDR3 totals 14 residues. The CDR3 DNA is TGTGCCAGCAGCGGCGGGGGGACAGATCAGCCCCAGCATTTT. It translates to CASSGGGTDQPQHF. Supplemented by reference TRBV9 and TRBJ1-5, the full variable domain reads DSGVTQTPKHLITATGQRVTLRCSPRSGDLSVYWYQQSLDQGLQFLIQYYNGEERAKGNILERFSAQQFPDLHSELNLSSLELGDSALYFCASSGGGTDQPQHFGDGTRLSIL.

V usage is TRBV6-1 and J usage is TRBJ2-2; weak D call: TRBD1 (6 bases). The V end was cut by 8 bases, the J end by 5 bases, with 12 bases between. The CDR3 length is 13 residues. Germline lookup yields CDR1 MNHNS and CDR2 SASEGT. CDR3 loop: CASGTTRTGELFF. The CDR3 nucleotides read TGTGCCAGCGGGACAACCAGGACCGGGGAGCTGTTTTTT.

This clonotype was recorded many times. The rearrangement links TRBV29-1 to TRBJ2-4, with a weak D call TRBD1 (5 bases). CDR1 and CDR2 from the germline V gene are SQVTM and ANQGSEA. V lost 4 bases to trimming and J lost 3 bases, with 10 bases between them. The length of the CDR3 is 13 residues. The CDR3: CSVVGQGKNIQYF. For the CDR3, the DNA is TGCAGCGTTGTGGGCCAGGGCAAAAACATTCAGTACTTC. The full variable domain, completed using reference TRBV29-1 and TRBJ2-4, is SAVISQKPSRDICQRGTSLTIQCQVDSQVTMMFWYRQQPGQSLTLIATANQGSEATYESGFVIDKFPISRPNLTFSTLTVSNMSPEDSSIYLCSVVGQGKNIQYFGAGTRLSVL.

This clonotype showed up just a few times. This chain joins TRBV6-5 and TRBJ1-2, with D possibly matching TRBD1 (5 bases). This CDR3 is built from 13 residues. Trimming took 2 bases from V and 6 from J, leaving 10 bases between them. Per the germline V gene, CDR1 is MNHEY and CDR2 is SVGAGI. CDR3 sequence: CASSYGQGHGYTF. DNA of the CDR3: TGTGCCAGCAGTTACGGGCAGGGCCATGGCTACACCTTC.

There are many counts of this clonotype. Germline and junction disagree at one end, which may indicate a read error. The CDR3 nucleotides are TGTGCCACCAGCAGGTGGGGGACAGGGGGTGGGAATCGGCCCCAGCATTTT. It encodes CATSRWGTGGGNRPQHF. This chain connects TRBV15 to TRBJ1-5, with TRBD1 identical over 11 bases. The CDR3 totals 17 residues. Germline V CDR1 and CDR2: LNHNV, YYDKDF (reference sequence).